The 2 T cell receptor beta chains below were found in one sample sequenced in a study of spatial heterogeneity in lung cancer. In TCRdb, the 5' RACE reads were re-called with MiXCR into one record per CDR3 protein. Of over 14,000 distinct CDR3 sequences in the sample, approximately 8.5% were seen once. Time point defined: sample taken at primary tumor resection. Sequencing of whole RNA from tumor, nontumor lung or frozen PBMC involved no sorting. Specimen: PBMCs, collected at surgery. The receptor set was obtained from a female donor with early-stage non-small cell lung cancer.

This clonotype occurred a few times. The chain's CDR3 is CASSPNSGEKETQYF. DNA of the CDR3: TGTGCCAGCAGCCCAAACTCAGGGGAAAAAGAGACCCAGTACTTC. The genes are TRBV7-3 and TRBJ2-5; maybe TRBD1 (6 bases). Deletions cut 5 bases from V and 3 bases from J, with 16 bases between. The CDR3 extends over 15 amino acids. Germline CDR1 is SGHTA and CDR2 is FQGTGA.

The V and J genes are TRBV6-5 and TRBJ1-2; tentatively, D is TRBD1 (5 bases). The CDR3 loop spans 14 amino acids. Germline V gives CDR1 MNHEY, CDR2 SVGAGI. Trimming left V 3 bases short and J 5 bases short, with 13 bases between. The CDR3 bases are TGTGCCAGCAGTTATGGGGGGGGATCTTATGGCTACACCTTC. It translates to CASSYGGGSYGYTF.